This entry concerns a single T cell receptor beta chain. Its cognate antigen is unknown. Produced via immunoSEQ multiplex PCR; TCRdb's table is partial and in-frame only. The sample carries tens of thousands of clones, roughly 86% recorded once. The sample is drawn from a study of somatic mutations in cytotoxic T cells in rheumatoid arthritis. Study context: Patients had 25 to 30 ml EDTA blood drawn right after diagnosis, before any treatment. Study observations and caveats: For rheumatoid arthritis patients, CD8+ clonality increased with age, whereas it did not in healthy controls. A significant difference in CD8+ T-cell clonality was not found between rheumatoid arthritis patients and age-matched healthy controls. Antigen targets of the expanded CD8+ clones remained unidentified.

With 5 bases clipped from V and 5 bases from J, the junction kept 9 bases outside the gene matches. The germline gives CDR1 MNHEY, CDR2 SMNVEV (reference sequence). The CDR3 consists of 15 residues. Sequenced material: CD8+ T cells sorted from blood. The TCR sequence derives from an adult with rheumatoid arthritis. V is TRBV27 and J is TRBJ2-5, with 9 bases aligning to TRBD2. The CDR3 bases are TGTGCCAGCAGTGAGATAGCGGGAGTCTGGGAGACCCAGTACTTC. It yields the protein CASSEIAGVWETQYF.